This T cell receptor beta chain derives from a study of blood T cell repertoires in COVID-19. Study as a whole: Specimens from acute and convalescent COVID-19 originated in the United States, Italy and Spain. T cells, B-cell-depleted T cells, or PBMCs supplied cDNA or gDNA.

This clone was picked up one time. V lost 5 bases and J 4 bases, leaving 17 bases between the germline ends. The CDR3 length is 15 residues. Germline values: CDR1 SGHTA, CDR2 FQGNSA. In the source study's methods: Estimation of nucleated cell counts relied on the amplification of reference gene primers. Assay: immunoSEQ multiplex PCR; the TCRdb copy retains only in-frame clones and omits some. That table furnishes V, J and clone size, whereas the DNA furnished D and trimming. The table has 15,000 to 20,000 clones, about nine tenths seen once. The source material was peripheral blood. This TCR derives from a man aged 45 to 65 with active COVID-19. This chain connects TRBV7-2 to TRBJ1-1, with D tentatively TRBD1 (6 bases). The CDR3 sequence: CASSPGNRVGTEAFF. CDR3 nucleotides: TGTGCCAGCAGCCCTGGGAACAGGGTAGGCACTGAAGCTTTCTTT.